One and the same sample provided the 22 T cell receptor beta chains below, sequenced in a study of blood T cell repertoires in COVID-19. Here immunoSEQ multiplex PCR was the method, and the copy in TCRdb shows in-frame clones only, minus some. The sample yields around 140,000 clones, about 79% seen once. Sequencing used PBMCs or T cells enriched from blood (not recorded which). All receptors come from a woman in her forties or fifties who had recovered from COVID-19.

This clone came up once. The chain employs TRBV4-2 and TRBJ2-2; D call uncertain. Trimming shortened V by 3 bases and J by 4 bases, and 21 bases separated the two germline ends. CDR3 size: 18 residues. Per the germline V gene, CDR1 is LGHNA and CDR2 is YNFKEQ. In DNA form, the CDR3 reads TGTGCCAGCAGCCACCCAGCCTGGGCCGCCACCTTCACCGGGGAGCTGTTTTTT. It is translated as CASSHPAWAATFTGELFF.

The chain combines TRBV11-3 with TRBJ2-7, with a weak D call TRBD1 (6 bases). Trimming took off 1 base at V and 2 bases at J, with 12 bases between the two ends. The germline CDR1 and CDR2 sequences are SGHNT and YENEEA. The CDR3 runs to 15 residues. DNA for the CDR3: TGTGCCAGCAGCTTAGCCCCAGGGGCCACCTACGAGCAGTACTTC. This gives the protein CASSLAPGATYEQYF. The whole variable domain, remainder taken from reference TRBV11-3 and TRBJ2-7, is EAGVVQSPRYKIIEKKQPVAFWCNPISGHNTLYWYLQNLGQGPELLIRYENEEAVDDSQLPKDRFSAERLKGVDSTLKIQPAELGDSAVYLCASSLAPGATYEQYFGPGTRLTVT.

CDR3 in DNA: TGTGCCAGCAGACTCGAGCAGGGGGCCACCGGGGAGCTGTTTTTT. It encodes CASRLEQGATGELFF. This chain uses TRBV2 with TRBJ2-2; TRBD1 matches 8 bases. This CDR3 region has 15 residues. V shed 6 bases and J 4 bases; nucleotides not matched to a gene: 7. Germline V CDR1 and CDR2: SNHLY, FYNNEI.

This clone was seen just once. The rearrangement joins TRBV11-3 to TRBJ1-5; the match to TRBD1 covers 8 bases. Germline trimming cut 5 bases from V and 2 bases from J; bases unmatched to any gene: 8. CDR1 SGHNT and CDR2 YENEEA come from the germline V gene. This CDR3 is built from 16 residues. This CDR3 is CASSIPRGRGNQPQHF. CDR3 DNA: TGTGCCAGCAGCATTCCCAGGGGGCGAGGCAATCAGCCCCAGCATTTT.

V and J are TRBV2 and TRBJ1-5; D perhaps matches TRBD1 (5 bases). CDR1 and CDR2 from the germline V gene are SNHLY and FYNNEI. V lost 3 bases to trimming and J lost 7 bases, with 10 bases between them. The CDR3 runs to 13 residues. Here the CDR3 reads CASSEGPRQPQHF. The CDR3, as DNA: TGTGCCAGCAGTGAGGGGCCGCGGCAGCCCCAGCATTTT. Using reference TRBV2 and TRBJ1-5 for the parts outside the CDR3, the full variable domain is EPEVTQTPSHQVTQMGQEVILRCVPISNHLYFYWYRQILGQKVEFLVSFYNNEISEKSEIFDDQFSVERPDGSNFTLKIRSTKLEDSAMYFCASSEGPRQPQHFGDGTRLSIL.

V and J are TRBV7-3 and TRBJ2-1; D possibly corresponds to TRBD2 (5 bases). The CDR3 covers 13 residues. Germline V gene data show CDR1 as SGHTA and CDR2 as FQGTGA. Between the trimmed V and J ends, which lost 5 bases and 8 bases, there was a span of 13 bases. In DNA form, the CDR3 reads TGTGCCAGCAGCCCTCGGGGTAAGGATGAGCAGTTCTTC. Protein sequence: CASSPRGKDEQFF.

The genes are TRBV7-6 and TRBJ1-1, with D perhaps matching TRBD1 (6 bases). The CDR3 is 14 amino acids. Per germline, CDR1 SGHVS and CDR2 FNYEAQ. Trimming cost V 1 base and J 1 base, with 7 bases left between them. This CDR3 reads CASSLVGGNTEAFF. The DNA of the CDR3 is TGTGCCAGCAGCTTAGTAGGGGGGAACACTGAAGCTTTCTTT.

The chain employs TRBV7-6 and TRBJ1-6; D is ambiguous. The CDR3 spans 17 residues. Germline values: CDR1 SGHVS, CDR2 FNYEAQ. V was pared by 3 bases and J by 0 bases, with 12 bases between. The chain's CDR3 is CASSLERSSSYNSPLHF. The CDR3 nucleotides read TGTGCCAGCAGCTTGGAGCGTTCTAGCTCCTATAATTCACCCCTCCACTTT.

This CDR3 is CASRMTSYNEQFF. In DNA, the CDR3 is TGTGCCAGCAGGATGACTAGTTACAATGAGCAGTTCTTC. The V call is TRBV3-1 (or the pseudogene TRBV3-2), the J call TRBJ2-1, with a weak D call TRBD2 (6 bases). This CDR3 has 13 residues. The germline CDR1 and CDR2 sequences are LGHDT and YNNKEL (reference sequence). Trimming pared 6 bases from V and 4 bases from J, leaving 10 bases between.

V gene TRBV28 combines with J gene TRBJ1-4; TRBD1 is a possible D gene (5 bases). Trimming pared 4 bases from V and 4 bases from J, leaving 10 bases between. In germline, CDR1 is MDHEN, CDR2 SYDVKM. The CDR3 is 14 amino acids. CDR3 protein: CASSSGTVNEKLFF. The CDR3, as DNA: TGTGCCAGCAGTTCCGGGACTGTTAATGAAAAACTGTTTTTT.

This clone was counted once. J is TRBJ1-1 and V is TRBV12-3 or TRBV12-4, with a possible D match to TRBD1 (6 bases). V lost 1 base to trimming and J lost 10 bases, with 13 bases between them. The CDR3 extends over 13 amino acids. As DNA, the CDR3 is TGTGCCAGCAGTTTAGACCCAGGGGCCGGAGCTTTCTTT. It encodes CASSLDPGAGAFF.

The chain carries TRBV5-1 and TRBJ1-1, with unresolved D. V gave up 0 bases and J gave up 6 bases, with 12 bases separating them. Germline values: CDR1 SGHRS, CDR2 YFSETQ. The CDR3 sequence is 14 residues long. In DNA form, the CDR3 reads TGCGCCAGCAGCTTGGATGGCTGGTCCTCTGAAGCTTTCTTT. Its protein product is CASSLDGWSSEAFF.

This clone was recorded a few times. The chain is built from TRBV5-1 and TRBJ1-6; 9 nucleotides line up with TRBD1. J gave up 7 bases and V 4 bases, and 3 bases lay outside the gene matches. This CDR3 spans 14 amino acids. Germline-derived CDR1 and CDR2 are SGHRS and YFSETQ. The CDR3 nucleotides read TGCGCCAGCAGCGGGGGACAGGGCAATTCACCCCTCCACTTT. It codes for CASSGGQGNSPLHF.

The V and J genes are TRBV20-1 and TRBJ1-5, with 8 positions matching TRBD1. The CDR3 contains 15 residues. V trimming: 3 bases; J trimming: 2 bases; junction bases outside the gene matches: 6. Germline CDR1 and CDR2: DFQATT and SNEGSKA (reference sequence). The CDR3: CSASPQGVRNQPQHF. The CDR3 nucleotides read TGCAGTGCTAGTCCACAGGGGGTGCGCAATCAGCCCCAGCATTTT.

The chain is built from TRBV10-2 and TRBJ2-3, with TRBD1 identical over 11 bases. V was pared by 2 bases and J by 2 bases, with 6 bases of the junction left unmatched. CDR3 length: 17 residues. Per the germline V gene, CDR1 is WSHSY and CDR2 is SAAADI. CDR3 in amino acids: CASSEGQGASSTDTQYF. CDR3 nucleotides: TGCGCCAGCAGTGAGGGACAGGGGGCCTCTTCCACAGATACGCAGTATTTT.

J is TRBJ2-1 and V is TRBV5-1; TRBD2 agrees at 7 bases. Trimming removed 4 bases from V and 3 bases from J; junction bases left unmatched: 10. From germline, CDR1 is SGHRS and CDR2 YFSETQ. CDR3 size: 16 residues. The CDR3 spells CASSQEWSSGYNEQFF. The CDR3 DNA reads TGCGCCAGCAGCCAAGAGTGGTCTAGCGGCTACAATGAGCAGTTCTTC.

The chain is built from TRBV6-5 and TRBJ1-2; 7 nucleotides align to TRBD1. V lost 4 bases and J lost 4; bases outside the gene matches: 12. The germline V gene has CDR1 MNHEY and CDR2 SVGAGI. This CDR3 has 16 amino acids. This chain's CDR3 is CASSSPGRGYRYGYTF. CDR3 DNA sequence: TGTGCCAGCAGTTCCCCCGGCAGGGGGTATCGCTATGGCTACACCTTC.

J is TRBJ2-1 and V is TRBV7-9; the match to TRBD2 covers 9 bases. J was trimmed by 7 bases and V by 6 bases; bases with no gene match: 16. The CDR3 loop spans 17 amino acids. In germline, CDR1 is SEHNR, CDR2 FQNEAQ (reference sequence). As DNA, the CDR3 is TGTGCCAGCAGGTTGGCGGGGGGGCTAAAAGGTGGAAATGAGCAGTTCTTC. This translates into CASRLAGGLKGGNEQFF.

The V call is TRBV4-1, the J call TRBJ2-2; 9 bases are a match to TRBD2. From germline, CDR1 is MGHRA and CDR2 YSYEKL. This CDR3 has 17 residues. The V gene end was trimmed by 0 bases and the J gene end by 1 base; junction bases not matched to a gene: 3. DNA for the CDR3: TGCGCCAGCAGCCAAGAGAGGACTAGCGTGAACACCGGGGAGCTGTTTTTT. Its translation: CASSQERTSVNTGELFF.

J is TRBJ2-7 and V is TRBV9, with 11 bases aligning to TRBD2. Germline CDR1 and CDR2: SGDLS and YYNGEE. With 1 base clipped from V and 3 bases from J, the junction kept 3 bases outside the gene matches. The CDR3 runs 15 residues. The CDR3 coding sequence is TGTGCCAGCAGCGTATTTGGGACTAGCGGCTACGAGCAGTACTTC. It yields the protein CASSVFGTSGYEQYF.

The rearrangement links TRBV13 to TRBJ1-1; possibly TRBD1 for D (6 bases). Trimming removed 5 bases from V and 0 bases from J, with 22 bases in between. The CDR3 is 18 residues long. Per the germline V gene, CDR1 is PRHDT and CDR2 is FYEKMQ (reference sequence). The CDR3 DNA follows: TGTGCCAGCAGCCAGAGGGGGACAAACCATAGAATGAACACTGAAGCTTTCTTT. This codes for CASSQRGTNHRMNTEAFF. Supplemented by reference TRBV13 and TRBJ1-1, the full variable domain reads AAGVIQSPRHLIKEKRETATLKCYPIPRHDTVYWYQQGPGQDPQFLISFYEKMQSDKGSIPDRFSAQQFSDYHSELNMSSLELGDSALYFCASSQRGTNHRMNTEAFFGQGTRLTVV.

This chain joins TRBV18 and TRBJ1-4; unclear D gene. Germline V gene data show CDR1 as KGHSH and CDR2 as LQKENI. The CDR3 has 14 amino acids. V was pared by 2 bases and J by 0 bases, with 4 bases between. CDR3 in DNA: TGTGCCAGCTCACCATATGCAACTAATGAAAAACTGTTTTTT. Translation: CASSPYATNEKLFF.